A single sample gave rise to the 18 T cell receptor beta chains below, sequenced in a study of blood T cell repertoires in COVID-19. The repertoire was sequenced with immunoSEQ multiplex PCR; TCRdb's copy has only in-frame clones and lacks some. The sample shows about 400,000 clones, roughly 90% of them seen only once. The specimen sequenced was PBMCs or T cells enriched from blood (not recorded which). The origin of the receptors is a woman aged 25 to 45 who had recovered from COVID-19.

V and J are TRBV11-3 and TRBJ2-1; D might be TRBD2 (6 bases). CDR3 length: 13 amino acids. The V and J ends lost 1 base and 8 bases respectively, with 9 bases between them. Germline V gene data show CDR1 as SGHNT and CDR2 as YENEEA. CDR3 amino acids: CASSLVREDEQFF. Here the CDR3 DNA reads TGTGCCAGCAGCTTAGTCAGGGAGGATGAGCAGTTCTTC. The complete variable domain, with remaining parts taken from reference TRBV11-3 and TRBJ2-1, reads EAGVVQSPRYKIIEKKQPVAFWCNPISGHNTLYWYLQNLGQGPELLIRYENEEAVDDSQLPKDRFSAERLKGVDSTLKIQPAELGDSAVYLCASSLVREDEQFFGPGTRLTVL.

V gene TRBV5-6 combines with J gene TRBJ2-7; D unclear. The germline V gene has CDR1 SGHDT and CDR2 YYEEEE. V dropped 7 bases and J dropped 4 bases, with 15 bases sitting between them. The CDR3 length is 13 residues. CDR3 DNA sequence: TGTGCCAGCCCTCAGGCACGTAGATACGAGCAGTACTTC. It encodes CASPQARRYEQYF.

The gene calls are TRBV30 and TRBJ2-3; D ambiguous. The V gene's germline CDR1 is GTSNPN and CDR2 SVGIG (reference sequence). This CDR3 comprises 13 residues. V dropped 2 bases and J dropped 4 bases, with 10 bases sitting between them. The CDR3 spells CAWSPLGPDTQYF. The CDR3 DNA follows: TGTGCCTGGAGTCCCCTAGGTCCAGATACGCAGTATTTT.

The rearrangement links TRBV5-1 to TRBJ1-1; 9 positions agree with TRBD1. The germline gives CDR1 SGHRS, CDR2 YFSETQ. This CDR3 comprises 16 residues. J lost 0 bases, V lost 3 bases, and 6 bases had no gene match. The CDR3 DNA reads as TGCGCCAGCAGCTGGGACAGGGCCAGCATGAACACTGAAGCTTTCTTT. It specifies CASSWDRASMNTEAFF. Using reference TRBV5-1 and TRBJ1-1 for the parts outside the CDR3, the full variable domain is KAGVTQTPRYLIKTRGQQVTLSCSPISGHRSVSWYQQTPGQGLQFLFEYFSETQRNKGNFPGRFSGRQFSNSRSEMNVSTLELGDSALYLCASSWDRASMNTEAFFGQGTRLTVV.

The table lists this clone with a count of one. The chain couples TRBV27 to TRBJ1-2; TRBD1 matches 8 bases. This CDR3 region has 12 residues. Germline V gene lookup returns CDR1 MNHEY and CDR2 SMNVEV (reference sequence). Unmatched junction bases numbered 5, after V lost 6 bases and J lost 8 bases. CDR3 DNA sequence: TGTGCCAGCAGATGGACAGGGCGAGGCTACACCTTC. This translates into CASRWTGRGYTF.

The chain combines TRBV29-1 with TRBJ2-7, with D perhaps TRBD2 (5 bases). CDR3 length: 13 residues. The germline gives CDR1 SQVTM, CDR2 ANQGSEA. V gave up 6 bases and J gave up 3 bases, with 15 bases separating them. The CDR3 bases are TGCAGCGTCAGGAGGACTGCAGACTACGAGCAGTACTTC. As protein: CSVRRTADYEQYF.

The chain combines TRBV27 with TRBJ2-3; TRBD1 matches at 8 bases. Germline lookup yields CDR1 MNHEY and CDR2 SMNVEV (reference sequence). Trimming cost V 9 bases and J 3 bases; bases outside gene matches: 14. The CDR3 is 16 amino acids. CDR3 in amino acids: CASGQGNYPGTDTQYF. As DNA, the CDR3 is TGTGCCAGTGGACAGGGAAATTACCCGGGGACAGATACGCAGTATTTT.

This clone was found a few times. The chain is built from TRBV24-1 and TRBJ2-7, with 7 positions matching TRBD1. The CDR3 runs to 15 residues. CDR1 and CDR2 from the germline V gene are KGHDR and SFDVKD. J gave up 5 bases and V 3 bases, and 9 bases lay outside the gene matches. The CDR3, as DNA: TGTGCCACCAGTGATGGCAGTAAGGGGGCCCACGAGCAGTACTTC. Translated: CATSDGSKGAHEQYF.

The chain is built from TRBV2 and TRBJ2-7; 13 bases are shared with TRBD2. Germline CDR1 SNHLY, CDR2 FYNNEI. The CDR3 loop spans 15 amino acids. V gave up 4 bases and J gave up 0 bases; unmatched junction bases: 0. The CDR3 region is CASSGTSGSSYEQYF. The CDR3 region has the DNA TGTGCCAGCAGTGGGACTAGCGGGAGCTCCTACGAGCAGTACTTC.

The chain couples TRBV30 to TRBJ2-5; 10 bases match TRBD1. The CDR3 spans 13 residues. Germline V CDR1 and CDR2: GTSNPN, SVGIG (reference sequence). With V trimmed by 8 bases and J by 2 bases, 5 bases remained unmatched. CDR3 nucleotide sequence: TGTGCCGGACAGGGGGGCCTTCAAGAGACCCAGTACTTC. It specifies CAGQGGLQETQYF.

This clone was seen a single time. The V gene is TRBV29-1, the J gene TRBJ2-7, with D maybe TRBD1 (5 bases). The CDR3 runs to 14 residues. Trimming took 2 bases from V and 1 from J, leaving 12 bases between them. In germline, CDR1 is SQVTM, CDR2 ANQGSEA. The CDR3 DNA is TGCAGCGTTGAAACCCAGCAGGGATCCTACGAGCAGTACTTC. This codes for CSVETQQGSYEQYF.

The chain links TRBV7-2 to TRBJ1-2; tentative D call: TRBD1 (5 bases). CDR1 is SGHTA and CDR2 is FQGNSA in the germline V gene. Trimming cost V 7 bases and J 6 bases, with 24 bases left between them. CDR3 length equals 16 residues. DNA for the CDR3: TGTGCCAGCACGAAAGGGCAGGGCGGTATGGAAGATGGCTACACCTTC. This translates into CASTKGQGGMEDGYTF.

The genes are TRBV5-4 and TRBJ1-1, with D possibly matching TRBD1 (6 bases). The CDR3 length is 15 residues. Germline V CDR1 and CDR2: SGHNT, YYREEE (reference sequence). The V end lost 5 bases, the J end lost 3 bases, and 17 bases lay between the germline ends. CDR3 sequence (DNA): TGTGCCAGCAGTCGGGGGGGCCAGGGAGACACTGAAGCTTTCTTT. Translating gives CASSRGGQGDTEAFF.

This chain links TRBV19 with TRBJ2-1, with D maybe TRBD2 (5 bases). Germline CDR1 reads LNHDA; CDR2 reads SQIVND (reference sequence). V dropped 9 bases and J dropped 6 bases, with 12 bases sitting between them. CDR3 length equals 12 residues. This CDR3 reads CASEGSFNEQFF. In DNA form, the CDR3 reads TGTGCCAGCGAGGGATCGTTCAATGAGCAGTTCTTC.

This rearrangement joins TRBV2 to TRBJ2-7; perhaps TRBD1 as D (5 bases). CDR3 length: 16 residues. Trimming left V 3 bases short and J 1 base short, with 16 bases between. The germline V gene encodes CDR1 SNHLY and CDR2 FYNNEI. This CDR3 reads CASSDKTALLSYEQYF. DNA for the CDR3: TGTGCCAGCAGTGATAAGACAGCACTACTTTCCTACGAGCAGTACTTC.

In this sample, this clone turned up a few times. V is TRBV11-2 and J is TRBJ1-6, with D possibly matching TRBD1 (5 bases). Trimming took 0 bases from V and 10 from J, leaving 13 bases between them. Looked up from germline, CDR1 is SGHAT and CDR2 is FQNNGV. This CDR3 has 15 amino acids. The CDR3 sequence is CASSLEPQGASPLHF. The CDR3 DNA reads TGTGCCAGCAGCTTAGAACCCCAGGGTGCCTCACCCCTCCACTTT.

The V gene is TRBV27, the J gene TRBJ1-6; 8 bases line up with TRBD1. Trimming took 1 base from V and 8 from J; bases not matched to a gene: 4. The CDR3 consists of 15 residues. The germline V gene has CDR1 MNHEY and CDR2 SMNVEV (reference sequence). The CDR3 is CASSLYLTGDSPLHF. The CDR3 nucleotides read TGTGCCAGCAGTTTATATCTGACAGGGGATTCACCCCTCCACTTT.

The CDR3 sequence is CASSLDNYSNQPQHF. The CDR3 nucleotides read TGTGCCAGCAGCCTCGACAATTATAGCAATCAGCCCCAGCATTTT. V is TRBV5-5 and J is TRBJ1-5; D unresolved. Germline loops: CDR1 SGHKS, CDR2 YYEKEE (reference sequence). Trimming shortened V by 4 bases and J by 0 bases, and 11 bases separated the two germline ends. This CDR3 is 15 amino acids long.